A single T cell receptor beta chain is shown here with its context. The record originates from a study of cytomegalovirus exposure and HLA in healthy donors. The wider study: Researchers previously reported finding 90 million to 120 million unique TCR beta sequences from about 179 million T cells.

Germline V gives CDR1 SGHRS, CDR2 YFSETQ. The CDR3 is 17 amino acids. After removal of 3 bases from V and 0 bases from J, the junction contained 7 bases not matched to a gene. Primers for the PCR totalled 60 Vbeta and 13 Jbeta. Assay: immunoSEQ multiplex PCR; the TCRdb copy retains only in-frame clones and omits some. The sample has 210,000 or so clones; approximately 80% are singletons. Sequenced material: PBMCs. The V call is TRBV5-1, the J call TRBJ2-1, with TRBD2 identical over 9 bases. This TCR derives from a boy aged 2-9 years in good health and CMV-seronegative. CDR3 in DNA: TGCGCCAGCAGCTCGAAACTTAGCGGGAGCTCCTACAATGAGCAGTTCTTC. Encoded protein: CASSSKLSGSSYNEQFF.